The rows below give T cell receptor beta chains drawn from one sample of a study of shared clonotypes between healthy human individuals. The table came from immunoSEQ multiplex PCR; TCRdb's copy has only in-frame clones and leaves some out. The sample yields roughly 2,000,000 clones, roughly 94% seen once. Sequencing was carried out using naive CD8+ T cells sorted from blood. These receptors were collected from a man between 18 and 29 years old in good health. Both conserved end residues are part of each CDR3. A D gene is named only where the DNA matches it firmly.

TRBV13,TRBJ1-2,TRBD1,TGTGCCAGCAGCGTGACAGGGGGGGACTATGGCTACACCTTC,CASSVTGGDYGYTF
TRBV9,TRBJ2-7,TRBD1,TGTGCCAGCAGCCCAGGGGGCCACGAGCAGTACTTC,CASSPGGHEQYF
TRBV7-9,TRBJ1-6,.,.,CASSLAGFFGDYNSPLHF
TRBV27,TRBJ2-7,.,TGTGCCAGCAGTTTAGGACAGGGACTACGTGAGCAGTACTTC,CASSLGQGLREQYF
TRBV29-1,TRBJ1-2,.,TGCAGCGTCGCCCGGGACGGGAACAACTATGGCTACACCTTC,CSVARDGNNYGYTF
TRBV5-4,TRBJ2-2,TRBD2,TGTGCCAGCAGCGACGGACCGGCGGGGGACACCGGGGAGCTGTTTTTT,CASSDGPAGDTGELFF
TRBV11-2,TRBJ2-7,.,TGTGCCAGCAGCCCTTATATGGGGACCGACGAGCAGTACTTC,CASSPYMGTDEQYF
TRBV10-3,TRBJ2-5,.,TGTGCCATCAGTGAGTCGGTGACTGGCCAAGAGACCCAGTACTTC,CAISESVTGQETQYF
TRBV29-1,TRBJ2-1,.,TGCAGCGTTGCCCGGGTCGGGGGCAATGAGCAGTTCTTC,CSVARVGGNEQFF
TRBV4-1,TRBJ1-5,.,TGCGCCAGCAGCCCGACGGAAACCAGCAATCAGCCCCAGCATTTT,CASSPTETSNQPQHF
TRBV6-5,TRBJ2-1,TRBD2,TGTGCCAGCACCGCGATGACTAGCGGTTACAATGAGCAGTTCTTC,CASTAMTSGYNEQFF
TRBV29-1,TRBJ1-2,.,TGCAGCGTCCCACACAGTACCGGTGGCTACACCTTC,CSVPHSTGGYTF
TRBV7-8,TRBJ2-1,TRBD2,TGTGCCAGCATCGAATTAGCGGGAGGGCGGAGCTCCTACAATGAGCAGTTCTTC,CASIELAGGRSSYNEQFF
TRBV28,TRBJ1-1,.,TGTGCCAGCAGTTTAAACGTGAACATGAACACTGAAGCTTTCTTT,CASSLNVNMNTEAFF
TRBV4-1,TRBJ2-1,.,TGCGCCAGCAGCCAAGAAGGAGGCTTGATTGGTAATGAGCAGTTCTTC,CASSQEGGLIGNEQFF
TRBV12-2,TRBJ2-5,.,TGTGCAAGTCGCCCCGGGACTAGCGGGAGTAAAGAGACCCAGTACTTC,CASRPGTSGSKETQYF
TRBV14,TRBJ2-2,TRBD1,TGTGCCAGCAGCCAAGATGTCATAGGGACAGTTTCCACCGGGGAGCTGTTTTTT,CASSQDVIGTVSTGELFF